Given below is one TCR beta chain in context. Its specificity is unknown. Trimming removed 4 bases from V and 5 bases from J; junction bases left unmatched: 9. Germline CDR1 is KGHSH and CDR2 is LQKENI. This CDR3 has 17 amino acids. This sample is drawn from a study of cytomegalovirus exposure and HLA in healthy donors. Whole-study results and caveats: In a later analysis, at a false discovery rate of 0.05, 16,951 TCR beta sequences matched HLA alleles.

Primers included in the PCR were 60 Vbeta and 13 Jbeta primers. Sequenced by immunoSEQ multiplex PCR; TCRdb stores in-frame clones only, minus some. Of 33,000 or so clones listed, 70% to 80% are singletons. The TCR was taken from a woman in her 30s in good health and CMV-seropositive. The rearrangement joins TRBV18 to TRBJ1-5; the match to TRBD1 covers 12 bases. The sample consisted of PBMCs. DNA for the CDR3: TGTGCCAGCTCACGTTCGGGACAGGGGGCGCCATATCAGCCCCAGCATTTT. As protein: CASSRSGQGAPYQPQHF. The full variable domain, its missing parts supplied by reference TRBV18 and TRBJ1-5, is NAGVMQNPRHLVRRRGQEARLRCSPMKGHSHVYWYRQLPEEGLKFMVYLQKENIIDESGMPKERFSAEFPKEGPSILRIQQVVRGDSAAYFCASSRSGQGAPYQPQHFGDGTRLSIL.